This T cell receptor (beta chain) was recorded in a study of CD8+ T cells in alopecia areata. The trim removed 9 bases at V and 9 bases at J, leaving 10 bases unmatched. There are 14 residues in the CDR3. CDR1 is SGHNT, CDR2 YYREEE, per germline (reference sequence). RNA extraction and reverse transcription yielded cDNA as sequencing template. Data came from immunoSEQ multiplex PCR; TCRdb stores just in-frame clones and leaves some out. Of 100,000 to 120,000 clones detected, around 59% appear once; the ten largest clones hold 20% to 25%. The receptor was isolated from a human donor in good health. The chain couples TRBV5-4 to TRBJ2-1, with TRBD1 identical over 12 bases. The source material was CD8+ T cells sorted from blood. CDR3 loop: CAIRGGTGGFEQFF. The CDR3 DNA sequence: TGTGCCATCAGAGGAGGGACAGGGGGCTTTGAGCAGTTCTTC.